Listed below are T cell receptor beta chains from one sample, sequenced in a study of T cell repertoires in cytomegalovirus infection. TCRdb analysed the reads with MiXCR anew, one entry per CDR3 protein. The data contain roughly 230,000 distinct CDR3 sequences, around 6.2% of them seen just once; the ten biggest clones take up under 7%. Sequenced: PBMCs. The receptors derive from a human donor in good health (CMV status not recorded). Some clones in this sample may be carry-over from other donors' samples. Each CDR3 is given with its conserved first and last residue. The order of the fields is J gene, V gene, clone size, CDR3 length, D gene, CDR3 protein, CDR3 DNA. D genes are given only for firm matches. Clone size is given for some rows only: seen once, a few or many times, or a class if the clone is expanded.

j_call: TRBJ2-2; v_call: TRBV29-1; clone_size: -; cdr3_length: 14; d_call: -; cdr3_aa: CSASGASNTGELFF; cdr3_nt: TGCAGCGCCTCCGGGGCATCGAACACCGGGGAGCTGTTTTTT
j_call: TRBJ2-1; v_call: TRBV28; clone_size: many; cdr3_length: 12; d_call: -; cdr3_aa: CASSFGHNEQFF; cdr3_nt: TGTGCCAGCAGCTTCGGACACAATGAGCAGTTCTTC
j_call: TRBJ2-2; v_call: TRBV7-6; clone_size: many; cdr3_length: 16; d_call: -; cdr3_aa: CASSSQAGANTGELFF; cdr3_nt: TGTGCCAGCAGCTCCCAGGCAGGGGCCAACACCGGGGAGCTGTTTTTT
j_call: TRBJ1-1; v_call: TRBV7-2; clone_size: many; cdr3_length: 15; d_call: -; cdr3_aa: CASSLGVGSWTEAFF; cdr3_nt: TGTGCCAGCAGCTTAGGGGTGGGGAGTTGGACTGAAGCTTTCTTT
j_call: TRBJ2-1; v_call: TRBV15; clone_size: many; cdr3_length: 13; d_call: -; cdr3_aa: CATSREYDRPTGF; cdr3_nt: TGTGCCACCAGCAGAGAGTACGACAGGCCAACGGGGTTC
j_call: TRBJ1-1; v_call: TRBV4-3; clone_size: many; cdr3_length: 16; d_call: -; cdr3_aa: CASSQDSHTPNTEAFF; cdr3_nt: TGCGCCAGCAGCCAAGATTCTCACACTCCGAACACTGAAGCTTTCTTT
j_call: TRBJ1-2; v_call: TRBV5-8; clone_size: many; cdr3_length: 11; d_call: -; cdr3_aa: CASSYGNGYTF; cdr3_nt: TGTGCCAGCAGCTATGGGAATGGCTACACCTTC
j_call: TRBJ1-1; v_call: TRBV7-8; clone_size: many; cdr3_length: 13; d_call: -; cdr3_aa: CASSYQGNTEAFF; cdr3_nt: TGTGCCAGCAGCTACCAGGGGAACACTGAAGCTTTCTTT
j_call: TRBJ1-1; v_call: TRBV29-1; clone_size: many; cdr3_length: 16; d_call: -; cdr3_aa: CSSEPFGVEGNTEAFF; cdr3_nt: TGCAGCTCCGAGCCGTTTGGGGTTGAGGGGAACACTGAAGCTTTCTTT
j_call: TRBJ1-1; v_call: TRBV2; clone_size: many; cdr3_length: 14; d_call: TRBD1; cdr3_aa: CASKNGGQGPEAFF; cdr3_nt: TGTGCCAGCAAGAATGGGGGACAGGGGCCTGAAGCTTTCTTT
j_call: TRBJ1-1; v_call: TRBV7-8; clone_size: many; cdr3_length: 14; d_call: TRBD1; cdr3_aa: CASSSNTGGTEAFF; cdr3_nt: TGTGCCAGCAGCTCGAACACAGGGGGCACTGAAGCTTTCTTT
j_call: TRBJ1-1; v_call: TRBV14; clone_size: few; cdr3_length: 17; d_call: TRBD1; cdr3_aa: CASSQFARDRGNTEAFF; cdr3_nt: TGTGCCAGCAGCCAATTTGCCCGGGACAGGGGGAACACTGAAGCTTTCTTT
j_call: TRBJ1-5; v_call: TRBV7-2; clone_size: many; cdr3_length: 15; d_call: TRBD1; cdr3_aa: CASSSTGTNNQPQHF; cdr3_nt: TGTGCCAGCAGTTCGACAGGGACCAACAATCAGCCCCAGCATTTT
j_call: TRBJ1-2; v_call: TRBV20-1; clone_size: -; cdr3_length: 13; d_call: -; cdr3_aa: CSAPPGTAYGYTF; cdr3_nt: TGCAGTGCCCCTCCCGGAACGGCCTATGGCTACACCTTC
j_call: TRBJ1-2; v_call: TRBV20-1; clone_size: -; cdr3_length: 13; d_call: -; cdr3_aa: CSAREGRNYGYTF; cdr3_nt: TGCAGTGCTAGAGAGGGGAGGAACTATGGCTACACCTTC
j_call: TRBJ1-5; v_call: TRBV7-2; clone_size: many; cdr3_length: 13; d_call: -; cdr3_aa: CASSFLNNQPQHF; cdr3_nt: TGTGCCAGCAGCTTCCTGAACAATCAGCCCCAGCATTTT
j_call: TRBJ1-2; v_call: TRBV20-1; clone_size: many; cdr3_length: 12; d_call: -; cdr3_aa: CSARDAIWGYTF; cdr3_nt: TGCAGTGCGAGGGACGCAATTTGGGGCTACACCTTC
j_call: TRBJ1-1; v_call: TRBV6-2/TRBV6-3; clone_size: many; cdr3_length: 14; d_call: -; cdr3_aa: CASSYGSADTEAFF; cdr3_nt: TGTGCCAGCAGTTACGGGTCGGCCGACACTGAAGCTTTCTTT
j_call: TRBJ2-3; v_call: TRBV5-4; clone_size: -; cdr3_length: 16; d_call: TRBD2; cdr3_aa: CASNNPTSGGTDTQYF; cdr3_nt: TGTGCCAGCAACAACCCGACTAGCGGGGGCACAGATACGCAGTATTTT
j_call: TRBJ1-3; v_call: TRBV20-1; clone_size: many; cdr3_length: 13; d_call: -; cdr3_aa: CSARGGTGNTIYF; cdr3_nt: TGCAGTGCTAGAGGAGGGACTGGAAACACCATATATTTT
j_call: TRBJ1-2; v_call: TRBV12-3/TRBV12-4; clone_size: many; cdr3_length: 14; d_call: -; cdr3_aa: CASSQIDRPDGYTF; cdr3_nt: TGTGCCAGCAGTCAAATTGACAGACCCGATGGCTACACCTTC
j_call: TRBJ2-6; v_call: TRBV7-2; clone_size: many; cdr3_length: 18; d_call: -; cdr3_aa: CASSLVVRVAPGANVLTF; cdr3_nt: TGTGCCAGCAGCTTAGTAGTCAGGGTAGCACCTGGGGCCAACGTCCTGACTTTC
j_call: TRBJ2-3; v_call: TRBV20-1; clone_size: many; cdr3_length: 16; d_call: TRBD2; cdr3_aa: CSATYDLAGVTDTQYF; cdr3_nt: TGCAGTGCCACCTACGATCTAGCGGGGGTCACAGATACGCAGTATTTT
j_call: TRBJ1-2; v_call: TRBV14; clone_size: -; cdr3_length: 14; d_call: -; cdr3_aa: CASSPGGGAAGYTF; cdr3_nt: TGTGCCAGCAGCCCAGGTGGGGGGGCGGCTGGCTACACCTTC
j_call: TRBJ1-1; v_call: TRBV29-1; clone_size: many; cdr3_length: 13; d_call: -; cdr3_aa: CSVEQVGNTEAFF; cdr3_nt: TGCAGCGTAGAACAGGTGGGGAACACTGAAGCTTTCTTT